The rows below give T cell receptor beta chains drawn from one sample of a study of regulatory T cells in long-lasting Graves disease. TCRdb reprocessed the multiplex PCR reads via MiXCR and lists one record per CDR3 protein. The sample lists approximately 350,000 distinct CDR3 sequences; roughly 17% were seen once. The same data also contributed to another study, on T cells in Graves' hyperthyroidism and ophthalmopathy.

Sequenced material: peripheral blood mononuclear cells (PBMCs), taken at new diagnosis, from a patient treated with antithyroid drugs. Receptor source: a man between 40 and 49 years old with Graves disease. CDR3s include the opening cysteine and the closing phenylalanine or tryptophan. The D gene is left open where the match is weak. For some rows the clone size is stated as once, few or many, or as a class when expanded; others skip it.

CDR3aa: CASTMWPTYEQYF
CDR3nt: TGTGCCAGCACCATGTGGCCGACCTACGAGCAGTACTTC
d_gene: .
v_gene: TRBV6-1
abundance: many
j_gene: TRBJ2-7

CDR3aa: CASRPDSLSYEQYF
CDR3nt: TGTGCCAGCAGACCAGACAGTCTCTCCTACGAGCAGTACTTC
d_gene: .
v_gene: TRBV25-1
abundance: many
j_gene: TRBJ2-7

CDR3aa: CVSSKNRVGTDTQYF
CDR3nt: TGTGTCAGCAGCAAAAACAGGGTTGGCACAGATACGCAGTATTTT
d_gene: .
v_gene: TRBV13
abundance: many
j_gene: TRBJ2-3

CDR3aa: CASSSQGYNEQFF
CDR3nt: TGTGCCAGCAGCTCCCAGGGGTACAATGAGCAGTTCTTC
d_gene: .
v_gene: TRBV19
abundance: many
j_gene: TRBJ2-1

CDR3aa: CASRRTDGSEAFF
CDR3nt: TGTGCCAGCAGGCGGACGGATGGCTCTGAAGCTTTCTTT
d_gene: .
v_gene: TRBV6-1
abundance: many
j_gene: TRBJ1-1

CDR3aa: CASSIEGTGVYNEQFF
CDR3nt: TGTGCCAGTAGTATAGAAGGGACAGGGGTTTACAATGAGCAGTTCTTC
d_gene: TRBD1
v_gene: TRBV19
abundance: once
j_gene: TRBJ2-1

CDR3aa: CASAPQGAWRNTEAFF
CDR3nt: TGTGCTAGTGCTCCACAGGGGGCGTGGAGGAACACTGAAGCTTTCTTT
d_gene: TRBD1
v_gene: TRBV12-5
abundance: .
j_gene: TRBJ1-1

CDR3aa: CASRLLGGTEAFF
CDR3nt: TGTGCCAGCCGTTTGTTAGGGGGCACTGAAGCTTTCTTT
d_gene: .
v_gene: TRBV28
abundance: many
j_gene: TRBJ1-1

CDR3aa: CASSPTTNTGELFF
CDR3nt: TGTGCCAGCAGCCCCACTACGAACACCGGGGAGCTGTTTTTT
d_gene: .
v_gene: TRBV3-1
abundance: many
j_gene: TRBJ2-2

CDR3aa: CAITGSGNTIYF
CDR3nt: TGTGCCATCACGGGTTCTGGAAACACCATATATTTT
d_gene: .
v_gene: TRBV10-3
abundance: .
j_gene: TRBJ1-3

CDR3aa: CASSLGSLRSYEQYF
CDR3nt: TGTGCCAGCAGCTTAGGCTCGCTGAGATCCTACGAGCAGTACTTC
d_gene: .
v_gene: TRBV11-3
abundance: many
j_gene: TRBJ2-7

CDR3aa: CASSTWTDTDTQYF
CDR3nt: TGCGCCAGCAGCACTTGGACGGACACAGATACGCAGTATTTT
d_gene: .
v_gene: TRBV5-1
abundance: many
j_gene: TRBJ2-3

CDR3aa: CSARESGLRTEAFF
CDR3nt: TGCAGTGCTAGGGAATCAGGGTTGCGCACTGAAGCTTTCTTT
d_gene: .
v_gene: TRBV20-1
abundance: many
j_gene: TRBJ1-1

CDR3aa: CASSYHELVTYEQYF
CDR3nt: TGTGCCAGCAGCTACCATGAACTGGTAACCTACGAGCAGTACTTC
d_gene: .
v_gene: TRBV5-5
abundance: many
j_gene: TRBJ2-7

CDR3aa: CASKGGTSYEQYF
CDR3nt: TGTGCCAGCAAAGGGGGGACCTCCTACGAGCAGTACTTC
d_gene: .
v_gene: TRBV2
abundance: few
j_gene: TRBJ2-7

CDR3aa: CATPRFGPSGNEQFF
CDR3nt: TGTGCCACCCCCCGGTTTGGCCCCTCGGGCAATGAGCAGTTCTTC
d_gene: .
v_gene: TRBV7-9
abundance: .
j_gene: TRBJ2-1

CDR3aa: CASSEQGAAYEQYF
CDR3nt: TGTGCCAGCAGCGAACAGGGGGCGGCCTACGAGCAGTACTTC
d_gene: TRBD1
v_gene: TRBV7-2
abundance: many
j_gene: TRBJ2-7

CDR3aa: CASVPWGGLSSYEQYF
CDR3nt: TGTGCTAGTGTCCCCTGGGGGGGCCTAAGCTCCTACGAGCAGTACTTC
d_gene: .
v_gene: TRBV12-5
abundance: many
j_gene: TRBJ2-7

CDR3aa: CASSGDRVFTEAFF
CDR3nt: TGTGCCAGCAGCGGGGACAGGGTCTTCACTGAAGCTTTCTTT
d_gene: TRBD1
v_gene: TRBV5-4
abundance: few
j_gene: TRBJ1-1

CDR3aa: CASSQQYWTGEKETQYF
CDR3nt: TGTGCCAGCAGCCAACAATATTGGACAGGAGAGAAAGAGACCCAGTACTTC
d_gene: TRBD1
v_gene: TRBV14
abundance: few
j_gene: TRBJ2-5

CDR3aa: CATSSFYICSAAGVGQETQYF
CDR3nt: .
d_gene: .
v_gene: TRBV15
abundance: .
j_gene: TRBJ2-5

CDR3aa: CASSPTRSGGEKQFF
CDR3nt: TGTGCCAGCTCACCGACTCGTAGCGGGGGCGAAAAGCAGTTCTTC
d_gene: TRBD2
v_gene: TRBV18
abundance: many
j_gene: TRBJ2-1

CDR3aa: CAISELDRVASEQFF
CDR3nt: TGTGCCATCAGTGAGCTGGACAGGGTTGCGAGTGAGCAGTTCTTC
d_gene: TRBD1
v_gene: TRBV10-3
abundance: .
j_gene: TRBJ2-1

CDR3aa: CASSRGTDYEQYF
CDR3nt: TGTGCCAGCAGCCGTGGGACCGACTACGAGCAGTACTTC
d_gene: .
v_gene: TRBV11-3
abundance: many
j_gene: TRBJ2-7

CDR3aa: CASSPFPAAAEQYF
CDR3nt: TGTGCCAGCAGTCCCTTTCCTGCGGCGGCCGAGCAGTACTTC
d_gene: .
v_gene: TRBV7-2
abundance: many
j_gene: TRBJ2-7

CDR3aa: CASTFLAGVPSEQFF
CDR3nt: TGTGCCAGTACTTTCCTAGCGGGGGTTCCTTCTGAGCAGTTCTTC
d_gene: TRBD2
v_gene: TRBV6-1
abundance: .
j_gene: TRBJ2-1

CDR3aa: CASSLAPTSGTDTQYF
CDR3nt: TGCGCCAGCAGCTTGGCCCCGACTAGCGGCACAGATACGCAGTATTTT
d_gene: TRBD2
v_gene: TRBV5-1
abundance: many
j_gene: TRBJ2-3

CDR3aa: CASRTGTNYNEQSF
CDR3nt: TGTGCCAGCAGAACCGGGACAAACTACAATGAGCAGTCCTTC
d_gene: .
v_gene: TRBV6-1
abundance: .
j_gene: TRBJ2-1

CDR3aa: CASSQVPGGISPLHF
CDR3nt: TGCGCCAGCAGCCAAGTTCCGGGGGGAATTTCACCCCTCCACTTT
d_gene: .
v_gene: TRBV4-3
abundance: few
j_gene: TRBJ1-6

CDR3aa: CASSEDISSYNEQFF
CDR3nt: TGTGCCAGCAGCGAGGACATTTCCTCCTACAATGAGCAGTTCTTC
d_gene: .
v_gene: TRBV3-1
abundance: .
j_gene: TRBJ2-1

CDR3aa: CASSQVLGRRAPSGNTIYF
CDR3nt: TGTGCCAGCAGCCAAGTTTTGGGCAGAAGGGCCCCGTCCGGAAACACCATATATTTT
d_gene: .
v_gene: TRBV3-1
abundance: .
j_gene: TRBJ1-3

CDR3aa: CAISESAGQQEKLFF
CDR3nt: TGTGCCATCAGTGAGTCGGCAGGGCAACAGGAAAAACTGTTTTTT
d_gene: .
v_gene: TRBV10-3
abundance: few
j_gene: TRBJ1-4

CDR3aa: CASRYSGGAETQYF
CDR3nt: TGTGCCAGCAGGTACAGCGGGGGGGCGGAGACCCAGTACTTC
d_gene: TRBD2
v_gene: TRBV3-1
abundance: few
j_gene: TRBJ2-5

CDR3aa: CATSRGVVGNTIYF
CDR3nt: TGTGCCACCAGCAGAGGGGTGGTTGGAAACACCATATATTTT
d_gene: .
v_gene: TRBV15
abundance: .
j_gene: TRBJ1-3

CDR3aa: CASSLGGAGGARNEQFF
CDR3nt: TGTGCCAGCAGCTTAGGAGGAGCAGGGGGCGCGAGGAATGAGCAGTTCTTC
d_gene: TRBD1
v_gene: TRBV5-4
abundance: few
j_gene: TRBJ2-1

CDR3aa: CASLTGLAYTDTQYF
CDR3nt: TGTGCCAGCTTAACTGGACTAGCTTACACAGATACGCAGTATTTT
d_gene: TRBD2
v_gene: TRBV6-1
abundance: .
j_gene: TRBJ2-3

CDR3aa: CASSIGLAGAFSYEQYF
CDR3nt: TGTGCCAGCAGCATAGGACTAGCGGGGGCTTTCTCCTACGAGCAGTACTTC
d_gene: TRBD2
v_gene: TRBV3-1
abundance: many
j_gene: TRBJ2-7

CDR3aa: CASSGITGRGANVLTF
CDR3nt: TGTGCCAGCAGTGGAATTACAGGGCGCGGGGCCAACGTCCTGACTTTC
d_gene: .
v_gene: TRBV2
abundance: many
j_gene: TRBJ2-6

CDR3aa: CASSPETSGAKETQYF
CDR3nt: TGCGCCAGCAGCCCAGAGACTAGCGGGGCAAAAGAGACCCAGTACTTC
d_gene: TRBD2
v_gene: TRBV4-3
abundance: few
j_gene: TRBJ2-5

CDR3aa: CATLGGQQETQYF
CDR3nt: TGTGCCACCCTCGGCGGCCAGCAAGAGACCCAGTACTTC
d_gene: .
v_gene: TRBV24-1
abundance: many
j_gene: TRBJ2-5

CDR3aa: CSVRGTLGDEQFF
CDR3nt: TGCAGCGTGCGGGGGACTCTTGGGGACGAGCAGTTCTTC
d_gene: TRBD2
v_gene: TRBV29-1
abundance: .
j_gene: TRBJ2-1

CDR3aa: CASSLESRGDSPLHF
CDR3nt: TGTGCCAGCAGCTTGGAATCGAGGGGTGATTCACCCCTCCACTTT
d_gene: .
v_gene: TRBV5-4
abundance: .
j_gene: TRBJ1-6

CDR3aa: CSARGGGSPTDTQYF
CDR3nt: TGCAGTGCTAGGGGGGGCGGGAGCCCCACAGATACGCAGTATTTT
d_gene: .
v_gene: TRBV20-1
abundance: few
j_gene: TRBJ2-3

CDR3aa: CASSPQGMNTEAFF
CDR3nt: TGTGCCAGCAGCCCACAGGGCATGAACACTGAAGCTTTCTTT
d_gene: .
v_gene: TRBV3-1
abundance: many
j_gene: TRBJ1-1

CDR3aa: CASSLGAGEQYF
CDR3nt: TGTGCCAGCAGCTTGGGGGCTGGAGAGCAGTACTTC
d_gene: .
v_gene: TRBV11-2
abundance: many
j_gene: TRBJ2-7

CDR3aa: CASSSRGPSTDTQYF
CDR3nt: TGTGCCAGCTCATCCCGGGGGCCTAGCACAGATACGCAGTATTTT
d_gene: .
v_gene: TRBV18
abundance: few
j_gene: TRBJ2-3

CDR3aa: CASSLGTPNTEAFF
CDR3nt: TGTGCCAGCAGTTTAGGGACACCGAACACTGAAGCTTTCTTT
d_gene: .
v_gene: TRBV12-3/TRBV12-4
abundance: many
j_gene: TRBJ1-1

CDR3aa: CASSREETGSYEQYF
CDR3nt: TGTGCCAGCAGCCGAGAGGAGACAGGGAGTTACGAGCAGTACTTC
d_gene: TRBD1
v_gene: TRBV4-2
abundance: .
j_gene: TRBJ2-7

CDR3aa: CASSWALGGADEAFF
CDR3nt: TGTGCCAGCAGTTGGGCCCTTGGGGGGGCCGATGAAGCTTTCTTT
d_gene: .
v_gene: TRBV12-3/TRBV12-4
abundance: many
j_gene: TRBJ1-1

CDR3aa: CASSEESGRANSPLHF
CDR3nt: TGTGCCAGCAGTGAAGAATCTGGAAGGGCAAATTCACCCCTCCACTTT
d_gene: .
v_gene: TRBV2
abundance: few
j_gene: TRBJ1-6

CDR3aa: CASSRGTGSPTDTQYF
CDR3nt: TGTGCCAGCAGCCGAGGGACAGGGAGTCCCACAGATACGCAGTATTTT
d_gene: TRBD1
v_gene: TRBV11-2
abundance: many
j_gene: TRBJ2-3

CDR3aa: CASSFSPQSTDTQYF
CDR3nt: TGTGCCAGCAGCTTTTCTCCCCAGAGCACAGATACGCAGTATTTT
d_gene: .
v_gene: TRBV5-6
abundance: many
j_gene: TRBJ2-3

CDR3aa: CATSDFGQGAYNEQFF
CDR3nt: TGTGCCACCAGTGATTTCGGGCAGGGGGCCTACAATGAGCAGTTCTTC
d_gene: TRBD1
v_gene: TRBV24-1
abundance: many
j_gene: TRBJ2-1

CDR3aa: CSARLRDNQGTQYF
CDR3nt: TGCAGTGCTAGGCTCCGGGACAACCAAGGGACCCAGTACTTC
d_gene: .
v_gene: TRBV20-1
abundance: .
j_gene: TRBJ2-5

CDR3aa: CASSDFVYSGEKWNSPLHF
CDR3nt: TGCGCCAGCAGTGATTTCGTTTATTCGGGTGAAAAATGGAATTCACCCCTCCACTTT
d_gene: .
v_gene: TRBV10-2
abundance: .
j_gene: TRBJ1-6